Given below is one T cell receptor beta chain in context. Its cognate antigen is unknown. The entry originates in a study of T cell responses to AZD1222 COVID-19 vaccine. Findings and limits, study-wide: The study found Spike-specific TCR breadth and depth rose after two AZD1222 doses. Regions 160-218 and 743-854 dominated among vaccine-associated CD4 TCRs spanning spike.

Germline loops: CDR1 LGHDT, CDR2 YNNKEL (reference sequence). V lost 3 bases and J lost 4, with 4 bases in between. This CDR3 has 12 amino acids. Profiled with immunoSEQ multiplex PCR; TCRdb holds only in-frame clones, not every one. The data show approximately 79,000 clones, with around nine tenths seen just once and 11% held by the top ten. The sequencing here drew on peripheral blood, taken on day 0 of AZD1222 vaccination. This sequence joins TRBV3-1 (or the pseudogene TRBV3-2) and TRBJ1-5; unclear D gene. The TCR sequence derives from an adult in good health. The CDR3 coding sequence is TGTGCCAGCAGCCAGGCTAATCAGCCCCAGCATTTT. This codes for CASSQANQPQHF.